The rows below give T cell receptor beta chains drawn from one sample of a study of blood T cell repertoires in COVID-19. TCRdb's copy holds only in-frame clones and misses some; the assay was immunoSEQ multiplex PCR. The sample shows about 170,000 clones, approximately 95% of them seen only once. Sequenced sample: peripheral blood. These receptors were obtained from a woman in her forties or fifties with acute or convalescent COVID-19. Each CDR3 is given with its conserved first and last residue. Each record gives: clone size, J gene, V gene, D gene, CDR3 DNA, CDR3 protein. A D gene is named only where the DNA matches it firmly. Size is stated for part of the rows, as once, few or many counts, or as a class when the clone is expanded.

clone size: few; J gene: TRBJ1-1; V gene: TRBV19; D gene: .; CDR3 DNA: TGTGCCAGTAGTACAGGGGTTGAAACTGAAGCTTTCTTT; CDR3 protein: CASSTGVETEAFF
clone size: .; J gene: TRBJ1-6; V gene: TRBV2; D gene: .; CDR3 DNA: TGTGCCAGCAGTGAACGGGTCGCTAATTTATTTCCCCTCCACTTT; CDR3 protein: CASSERVANLFPLHF
clone size: .; J gene: TRBJ1-1; V gene: TRBV23-1; D gene: .; CDR3 DNA: TGCGCCAGCAATCAGGGGCCTAGAAACACTGAAGCTTTCTTT; CDR3 protein: CASNQGPRNTEAFF
clone size: .; J gene: TRBJ1-2; V gene: TRBV2; D gene: TRBD1; CDR3 DNA: TGTGCTACACAGGGGGGGCAGGACTATGGCTACACCTTC; CDR3 protein: CATQGGQDYGYTF
clone size: .; J gene: TRBJ2-2; V gene: TRBV3-1/TRBV3-2; D gene: .; CDR3 DNA: TGTGCCAGCAGCCAAGAGGTAGGGGTGAACACCGGGGAGCTGTTTTTT; CDR3 protein: CASSQEVGVNTGELFF
clone size: .; J gene: TRBJ2-5; V gene: TRBV19; D gene: .; CDR3 DNA: TGTGCCAGTAGTATGCGGAGGGGTCTCCAAGAGACCCAGTACTTC; CDR3 protein: CASSMRRGLQETQYF
clone size: .; J gene: TRBJ2-7; V gene: TRBV6-5; D gene: .; CDR3 DNA: TGTGCCAGCGCAGTGGTCTACGAGCAGTACTTC; CDR3 protein: CASAVVYEQYF
clone size: .; J gene: TRBJ1-1; V gene: TRBV11-1; D gene: .; CDR3 DNA: TGTGCCAGCAGCTTATTGAGGACAACGGACACTGAAGCTTTCTTT; CDR3 protein: CASSLLRTTDTEAFF
clone size: .; J gene: TRBJ1-6; V gene: TRBV10-3; D gene: TRBD1; CDR3 DNA: TGTGCCATCAGCGGACAGGGGTCCTATAATTCACCCCTCCACTTT; CDR3 protein: CAISGQGSYNSPLHF
clone size: .; J gene: TRBJ1-5; V gene: TRBV7-9; D gene: .; CDR3 DNA: TGTGCCAGCAGCTTAGACAGGGAACAGCCCCAGCATTTT; CDR3 protein: CASSLDREQPQHF
clone size: .; J gene: TRBJ1-1; V gene: TRBV2; D gene: .; CDR3 DNA: TGTGCCAGCAGGGAATTCGGGTACACTGAAGCTTTCTTT; CDR3 protein: CASREFGYTEAFF
clone size: .; J gene: TRBJ2-5; V gene: TRBV24-1; D gene: TRBD1; CDR3 DNA: TGTGCCACCAGTGACCGACAGGGACCCTCAGAGACCCAGTACTTC; CDR3 protein: CATSDRQGPSETQYF
clone size: .; J gene: TRBJ1-2; V gene: TRBV10-2; D gene: .; CDR3 DNA: TGCGCCAGCAGTGAGGGTTTGGGGGCGCGAAGAGGCTACACCTTC; CDR3 protein: CASSEGLGARRGYTF
clone size: .; J gene: TRBJ1-2; V gene: TRBV9; D gene: .; CDR3 DNA: TGTGCCAGCAGCGTAGAGAGTAACTATGGCTACACCTTC; CDR3 protein: CASSVESNYGYTF
clone size: .; J gene: TRBJ2-2; V gene: TRBV28; D gene: .; CDR3 DNA: TGTGCCAGCAGCCCGTCGAGAGGCACCGGGGAGCTGTTTTTT; CDR3 protein: CASSPSRGTGELFF
clone size: .; J gene: TRBJ1-5; V gene: TRBV5-5; D gene: .; CDR3 DNA: TGTGCCAGCAGCTTGTACTTGTCTGGCAATCAGCCCCAGCATTTT; CDR3 protein: CASSLYLSGNQPQHF
clone size: .; J gene: TRBJ1-4; V gene: TRBV19; D gene: .; CDR3 DNA: TGTGCCAGTACCCTGGGGGGGACAACTAATGAAAAACTGTTTTTT; CDR3 protein: CASTLGGTTNEKLFF
clone size: .; J gene: TRBJ1-6; V gene: TRBV5-6; D gene: .; CDR3 DNA: TGTGCCAGCAGCGGACAGTATAATTCACCCCTCCACTTT; CDR3 protein: CASSGQYNSPLHF
clone size: .; J gene: TRBJ2-7; V gene: TRBV10-3; D gene: TRBD1; CDR3 DNA: TGTGCCATCAGTGATGCGGGACAGGGGCAGGAGCAGTACTTC; CDR3 protein: CAISDAGQGQEQYF
clone size: .; J gene: TRBJ2-6; V gene: TRBV5-4; D gene: .; CDR3 DNA: TGTGCCAGCAGCGACTATCTGGTGAGCTCTGGGGCCAACGTCCTGACTTTC; CDR3 protein: CASSDYLVSSGANVLTF
clone size: .; J gene: TRBJ1-6; V gene: TRBV2; D gene: .; CDR3 DNA: TGTGCCAGCGGGCAGGGGAATTCACCCCTCCACTTT; CDR3 protein: CASGQGNSPLHF
clone size: .; J gene: TRBJ1-2; V gene: TRBV19; D gene: .; CDR3 DNA: TGTGCCAGTAGTAAGGCAGGGGATAGCTATGGCTACACCTTC; CDR3 protein: CASSKAGDSYGYTF
clone size: .; J gene: TRBJ2-7; V gene: TRBV30; D gene: .; CDR3 DNA: TGTGCCTGGACGCTGGGGGGATCCTACGAGCAGTACTTC; CDR3 protein: CAWTLGGSYEQYF
clone size: .; J gene: TRBJ2-1; V gene: TRBV6-5; D gene: .; CDR3 DNA: TGTGCCAGCAGGGCATCTCGAGGGAATAATGAGCAGTTCTTC; CDR3 protein: CASRASRGNNEQFF
clone size: .; J gene: TRBJ1-6; V gene: TRBV10-1; D gene: TRBD1; CDR3 DNA: TGCGCCAGCAGCCGGGAGACAGGGAAGAATCCGTATAATTCACCCCTCCACTTT; CDR3 protein: CASSRETGKNPYNSPLHF
clone size: .; J gene: TRBJ1-1; V gene: TRBV28; D gene: TRBD1; CDR3 DNA: TGTGCCAGCATCCCCACACAGGGGGCAGGGAACACTGAAGCTTTCTTT; CDR3 protein: CASIPTQGAGNTEAFF
clone size: .; J gene: TRBJ2-1; V gene: TRBV30; D gene: .; CDR3 DNA: TGTGCCTGGAGTATAGACACTCCCTACAATGAGCAGTTCTTC; CDR3 protein: CAWSIDTPYNEQFF
clone size: .; J gene: TRBJ2-2; V gene: TRBV6-1; D gene: .; CDR3 DNA: TGTGCCAGCAGTGAAGGGCTGATGGCCACCGGGGAGCTGTTTTTT; CDR3 protein: CASSEGLMATGELFF
clone size: .; J gene: TRBJ2-1; V gene: TRBV7-8; D gene: TRBD1; CDR3 DNA: TGTGCCAGCAGCCCCTCCGGGACAGGGGATCCCAATGAGCAGTTCTTC; CDR3 protein: CASSPSGTGDPNEQFF
clone size: .; J gene: TRBJ2-3; V gene: TRBV3-1/TRBV3-2; D gene: .; CDR3 DNA: TGTGCCAGCAGCCAAACTGGGGGCCCGGGCACAGATACGCAGTATTTT; CDR3 protein: CASSQTGGPGTDTQYF
clone size: .; J gene: TRBJ2-5; V gene: TRBV7-6; D gene: TRBD2; CDR3 DNA: TGTGCCAGCAGCTTAGCGGTGCGGGGGACCCAAGAGACCCAGTACTTC; CDR3 protein: CASSLAVRGTQETQYF
clone size: .; J gene: TRBJ2-5; V gene: TRBV5-1; D gene: TRBD2; CDR3 DNA: TGCGCCAGCAGCACCCCGGGGCCTTCGACTAGCGGGGTCCAAGAGACCCAGTACTTC; CDR3 protein: CASSTPGPSTSGVQETQYF
clone size: .; J gene: TRBJ1-1; V gene: TRBV7-3; D gene: TRBD1; CDR3 DNA: TGTGCCAGCAGCGGGGACAGGGGATTCGCTGAAGCTTTCTTT; CDR3 protein: CASSGDRGFAEAFF
clone size: .; J gene: TRBJ1-5; V gene: TRBV6-5; D gene: .; CDR3 DNA: TGTGCCACCAGGAAAGGGTGGGAGCAGCCCCAGCATTTT; CDR3 protein: CATRKGWEQPQHF
clone size: .; J gene: TRBJ1-4; V gene: TRBV11-2; D gene: .; CDR3 DNA: TGTGCCAGCAGCTTAACAGGGACAACTAATGAAAAACTGTTTTTT; CDR3 protein: CASSLTGTTNEKLFF
clone size: once; J gene: TRBJ2-7; V gene: TRBV7-2; D gene: .; CDR3 DNA: TGTGCCAGCAGCCACCGTAGGGGACACAAAAACGAGCAGTACTTC; CDR3 protein: CASSHRRGHKNEQYF
clone size: .; J gene: TRBJ2-3; V gene: TRBV7-2; D gene: TRBD2; CDR3 DNA: TGTGCCAGCAGCTTAGGTCGACTAGCGGGAGAGACGCAGTATTTT; CDR3 protein: CASSLGRLAGETQYF
clone size: .; J gene: TRBJ1-2; V gene: TRBV27; D gene: TRBD1; CDR3 DNA: TGTGCCAGCAGTCCGATTCGGACAGGGGCCCACTATGGCTACACCTTC; CDR3 protein: CASSPIRTGAHYGYTF
clone size: .; J gene: TRBJ2-4; V gene: TRBV7-8; D gene: TRBD1; CDR3 DNA: TGTGCCAGCAGCGTCAGGGGGGCCAAAAACATTCAGTACTTC; CDR3 protein: CASSVRGAKNIQYF
clone size: .; J gene: TRBJ2-3; V gene: TRBV12-3/TRBV12-4; D gene: .; CDR3 DNA: TGTGCCAGCACCCGGACTGATACGCAGTATTTT; CDR3 protein: CASTRTDTQYF
clone size: .; J gene: TRBJ1-1; V gene: TRBV2; D gene: .; CDR3 DNA: TGTGCCAGCAGTGATGAGGGGGTAGGCACTGAAGCTTTCTTT; CDR3 protein: CASSDEGVGTEAFF
clone size: once; J gene: TRBJ2-1; V gene: TRBV3-1/TRBV3-2; D gene: .; CDR3 DNA: TGTGCCAGCAACAATCGGGGGGCCAACTCCTACAATGAGCAGTTCTTC; CDR3 protein: CASNNRGANSYNEQFF
clone size: .; J gene: TRBJ1-1; V gene: TRBV15; D gene: TRBD1; CDR3 DNA: TGTGCCACCACCGGTATACAGGGGGCGCGAGGGGCTGAAGCTTTCTTT; CDR3 protein: CATTGIQGARGAEAFF
clone size: .; J gene: TRBJ2-1; V gene: TRBV24-1; D gene: .; CDR3 DNA: TGTGCCACCAGTGGGAGGAACAATGAGCAGTTCTTC; CDR3 protein: CATSGRNNEQFF
clone size: .; J gene: TRBJ2-1; V gene: TRBV7-3; D gene: TRBD1; CDR3 DNA: TGTGCCAGCAGCTTTGACAGGGCTTCCTACAATGAGCAGTTCTTC; CDR3 protein: CASSFDRASYNEQFF
clone size: .; J gene: TRBJ1-6; V gene: TRBV6-1; D gene: .; CDR3 DNA: TGTGCCAGCAGTGAATTGAGGGTCTCCTATAATTCACCCCTCCACTTT; CDR3 protein: CASSELRVSYNSPLHF
clone size: .; J gene: TRBJ2-1; V gene: TRBV7-3; D gene: .; CDR3 DNA: TGTGCCAGCAGCGGAGGGACTTACAATGAGCAGTTCTTC; CDR3 protein: CASSGGTYNEQFF
clone size: .; J gene: TRBJ2-3; V gene: TRBV4-1; D gene: .; CDR3 DNA: TGCGCCAGCAGCCAAGTAGGGGTCACAGATACGCAGTATTTT; CDR3 protein: CASSQVGVTDTQYF
clone size: once; J gene: TRBJ1-6; V gene: TRBV6-5; D gene: TRBD1; CDR3 DNA: TGTGCCAGCAGTTACTCGGGGACAGCGTATAATTCACCCCTCCACTTT; CDR3 protein: CASSYSGTAYNSPLHF
clone size: .; J gene: TRBJ2-7; V gene: TRBV6-1; D gene: TRBD2; CDR3 DNA: TGTGCCAGCAGTGAGGGACTAGCGAGCTCCTACGAGCAGTACTTC; CDR3 protein: CASSEGLASSYEQYF
clone size: .; J gene: TRBJ1-1; V gene: TRBV7-2; D gene: TRBD1; CDR3 DNA: TGTGCCAGCAGCTTAATCGACAGGGTGGTAACTGAAGCTTTCTTT; CDR3 protein: CASSLIDRVVTEAFF
clone size: .; J gene: TRBJ1-3; V gene: TRBV6-5; D gene: .; CDR3 DNA: TGTGCCAGCCATGGTAGCCTCTATGGAAACACCATATATTTT; CDR3 protein: CASHGSLYGNTIYF
clone size: .; J gene: TRBJ1-1; V gene: TRBV13; D gene: .; CDR3 DNA: TGTGCCAGCAGCTCGACCCATGGCGGCACTGAAGCTTTCTTT; CDR3 protein: CASSSTHGGTEAFF